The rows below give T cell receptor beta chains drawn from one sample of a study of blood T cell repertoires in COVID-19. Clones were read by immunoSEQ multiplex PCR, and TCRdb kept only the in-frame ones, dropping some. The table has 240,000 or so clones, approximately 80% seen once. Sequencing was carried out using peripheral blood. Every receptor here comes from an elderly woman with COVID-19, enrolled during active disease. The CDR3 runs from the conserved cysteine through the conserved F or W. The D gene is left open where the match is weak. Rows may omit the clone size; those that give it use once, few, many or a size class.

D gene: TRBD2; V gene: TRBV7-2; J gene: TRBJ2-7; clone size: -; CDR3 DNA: TGTGCCAGCAGCTCGCAACAGGGACTAGCACACGAGCAGTACTTC; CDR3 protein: CASSSQQGLAHEQYF
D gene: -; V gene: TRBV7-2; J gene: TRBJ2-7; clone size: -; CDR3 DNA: TGTGCCAGCAGCTCGGGCCCTCTAGCCGTCAACTACGAGCAGTACTTC; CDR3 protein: CASSSGPLAVNYEQYF
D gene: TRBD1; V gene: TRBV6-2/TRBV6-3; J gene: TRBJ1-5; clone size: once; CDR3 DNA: TGTGCCAGCAGTTCCCTACGGGACAGTAATTATCAGCCCCAGCATTTT; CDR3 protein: CASSSLRDSNYQPQHF
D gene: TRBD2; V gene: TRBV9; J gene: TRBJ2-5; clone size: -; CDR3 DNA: TGTGCCAGCAGCTCGGGGACTAGCAGAGAGACCCAGTACTTC; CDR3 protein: CASSSGTSRETQYF
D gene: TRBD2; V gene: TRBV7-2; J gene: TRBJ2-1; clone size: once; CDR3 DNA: TGTGCCAGCAGCTTCGGACTAGCGGGTCACAATGAGCAGTTCTTC; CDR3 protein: CASSFGLAGHNEQFF
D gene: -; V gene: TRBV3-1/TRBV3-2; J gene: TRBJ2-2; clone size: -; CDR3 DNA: TGTGCCAGCAGCCTTAGACTAGTTTCCGGGGAGCTGTTTTTT; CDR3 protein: CASSLRLVSGELFF
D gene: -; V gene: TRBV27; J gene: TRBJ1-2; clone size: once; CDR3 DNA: TGTGCCAGCAGTGCGAGCCCGTATGGCTACACCTTC; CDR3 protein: CASSASPYGYTF
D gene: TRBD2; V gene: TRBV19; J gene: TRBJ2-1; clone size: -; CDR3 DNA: TGTGCCAGTAGTTGGGCTAGCGGGAGGTCGGCTAATGAGCAGTTCTTC; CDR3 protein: CASSWASGRSANEQFF
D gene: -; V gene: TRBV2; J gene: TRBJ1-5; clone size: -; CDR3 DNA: TGTGCCAGCAGTGAGGGGGGGGTTCAGCCCCAGCATTTT; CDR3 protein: CASSEGGVQPQHF
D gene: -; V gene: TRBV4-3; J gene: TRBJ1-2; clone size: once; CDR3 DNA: TGCGCCAGCAGCGCCAGCCGACAGAATTACTATGGCTACACCTTC; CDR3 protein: CASSASRQNYYGYTF
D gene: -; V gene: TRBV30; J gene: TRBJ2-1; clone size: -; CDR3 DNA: TGTGCCTGGACGACAGGAGGAACCTACAATGAGCAGTTCTTC; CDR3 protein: CAWTTGGTYNEQFF
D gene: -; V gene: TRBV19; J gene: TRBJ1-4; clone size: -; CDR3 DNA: TGTGCCAGTAGCCTAGACTCATCAAGTCTCTGGGATGAAAAACTGTTTTTT; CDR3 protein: CASSLDSSSLWDEKLFF